This TCR beta chain was recorded in a study of T-cell memory formation after mild COVID-19. The CDR3 runs to 17 residues. With 4 bases removed from V and 0 bases from J, the gap between germline ends came to 16 bases. Germline V CDR1 and CDR2: MGHRA, YSYEKL. TCRdb reanalysed the 5' RACE reads using MiXCR and keeps one entry per CDR3 protein. The sample carries some 290,000 distinct CDR3 sequences, around 16% recorded once. Only a few counts were recorded for this clonotype. Sequenced: PBMCs or a T cell subset sorted from them (not recorded which). The receptor comes from a man between 18 and 29 years old who had mild COVID-19 (a few samples of this study predate the infection). Cell type and time point are not known. This chain connects TRBV4-1 to TRBJ1-5, with D perhaps matching TRBD1 (5 bases). CDR3 nucleotide sequence: TGCGCCAGCAGCCTAAGATTGGGGCGGGTTAGCAATCAGCCCCAGCATTTT. Amino acids: CASSLRLGRVSNQPQHF.